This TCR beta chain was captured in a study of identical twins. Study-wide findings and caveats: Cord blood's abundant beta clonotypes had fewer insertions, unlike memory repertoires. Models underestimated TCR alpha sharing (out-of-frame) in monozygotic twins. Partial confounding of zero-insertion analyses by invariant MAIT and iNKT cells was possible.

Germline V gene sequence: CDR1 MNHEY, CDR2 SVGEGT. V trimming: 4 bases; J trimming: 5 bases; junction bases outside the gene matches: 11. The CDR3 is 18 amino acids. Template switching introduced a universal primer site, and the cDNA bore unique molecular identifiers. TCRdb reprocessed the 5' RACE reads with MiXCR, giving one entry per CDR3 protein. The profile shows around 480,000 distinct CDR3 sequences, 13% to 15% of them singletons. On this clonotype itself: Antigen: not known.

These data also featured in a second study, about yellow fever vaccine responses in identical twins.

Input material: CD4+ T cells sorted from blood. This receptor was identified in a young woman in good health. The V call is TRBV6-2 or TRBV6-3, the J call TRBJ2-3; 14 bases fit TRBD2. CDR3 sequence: CASSLGTSGSGRRDTQYF. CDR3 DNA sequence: TGTGCCAGCAGTTTAGGGACTAGCGGGAGTGGTCGGAGAGATACGCAGTATTTT.